Shown below are 5 T cell receptor beta chains from a single sample sequenced in a study of blood T cells in healthy people across ages. It was with a sample-barcoded 5' primer and a J-beta primer mix that a second PCR of about 6 to 12 cycles was run. TCRdb ran MiXCR on the 5' RACE reads and lists one entry per CDR3 protein. The repertoire holds some 860,000 distinct CDR3 sequences, just over 55% seen once, with roughly 24% in the top ten. What was sequenced was blood. The origin of the receptors is a man in his forties or fifties in good health.

This sequence joins TRBV5-4 and TRBJ2-1, with 10 bases matching TRBD2. V gave up 3 bases and J gave up 6 bases; unmatched junction bases: 3. The CDR3 is made up of 14 amino acids. Germline CDR1 and CDR2: SGHNT and YYREEE (reference sequence). This CDR3 reads CASSYLAGVNEQFF. The DNA for the CDR3 is TGTGCCAGCAGCTATCTAGCGGGAGTCAATGAGCAGTTCTTC. The variable domain in full, with the rest retrieved from reference TRBV5-4 and TRBJ2-1, is ETGVTQSPTHLIKTRGQQVTLRCSSQSGHNTVSWYQQALGQGPQFIFQYYREEENGRGNFPPRFSGLQFPNYSSELNVNALELDDSALYLCASSYLAGVNEQFFGPGTRLTVL.

J is TRBJ1-1 and V is TRBV20-1, with unresolved D. The V and J ends lost 3 bases and 7 bases respectively, with 24 bases between them. CDR3 length: 16 amino acids. Germline CDR1 reads DFQATT; CDR2 reads SNEGSKA (reference sequence). The CDR3 DNA follows: TGCAGTGCTAGCAAACCCGGCAGCCCGGTGGCCGGTGAAGCTTTCTTT. It translates to CSASKPGSPVAGEAFF.

This clonotype occurred a few times. Compared with germline, one end of the junction differs, possibly owing to a read error. The V gene is TRBV7-9, the J gene TRBJ2-5, with 7 bases aligning to TRBD2. The CDR3 is made up of 15 amino acids. Looked up from germline, CDR1 is SEHNR and CDR2 is FQNEAQ (reference sequence). The CDR3 region is CASSLARDYNEEQYF. The DNA for the CDR3 is TGTGCCAGCAGCCTAGCCAGGGACTACAATGAGGAGCAGTACTTC.

This chain uses TRBV12-3 or TRBV12-4 with TRBJ1-2; no clear D. The V end was cut by 6 bases, the J end by 4 bases, with 9 bases between. The CDR3 totals 12 residues. CDR3 DNA sequence: TGTGCCAGCAGCCAGGCTATCTATGGCTACACCTTC. As protein: CASSQAIYGYTF.

V and J are TRBV12-3 or TRBV12-4 and TRBJ2-6, with unresolved D. The CDR3 runs 16 residues. V shed 2 bases and J shed 2 bases, with 10 bases lying between them. CDR3 sequence reads: CASSLQTSPGANVLTF. The CDR3 coding sequence is TGTGCCAGCAGTTTACAGACCTCGCCTGGGGCCAACGTCCTGACTTTC.